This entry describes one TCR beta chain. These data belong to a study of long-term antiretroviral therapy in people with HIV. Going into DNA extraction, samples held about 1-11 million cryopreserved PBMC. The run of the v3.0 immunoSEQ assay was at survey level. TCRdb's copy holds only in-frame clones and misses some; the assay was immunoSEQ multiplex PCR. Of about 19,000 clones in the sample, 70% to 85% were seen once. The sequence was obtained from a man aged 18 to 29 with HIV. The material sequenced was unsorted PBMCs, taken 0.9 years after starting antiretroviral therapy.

CDR3 in amino acids: CASSFLSVRQGAREQYF. The CDR3 DNA is TGTGCCAGCAGTTTTTTATCTGTTCGACAGGGGGCGCGGGAGCAGTACTTC. This chain connects TRBV28 to TRBJ2-7; 10 bases agree with TRBD1. The CDR3 covers 17 residues. Germline trimming cut 3 bases from V and 7 bases from J; bases unmatched to any gene: 15. The germline CDR1 and CDR2 sequences are MDHEN and SYDVKM.